The present entry profiles one T cell receptor (beta chain) with its context. The data were taken from a study of blood T cell repertoires in COVID-19. Study context: T cells, B-cell-depleted T cells, or PBMCs supplied cDNA or gDNA.

Original processing notes: From reference gene primer amplification, estimates of nucleated cell counts were derived. TCRdb keeps only in-frame clones here, not all; method: immunoSEQ multiplex PCR. V and J calls and clone size come straight from that table; D and trimming were deduced from the DNA. The profile covers a few hundred thousand clones, with about 88% appearing a single time and roughly 5% taken by the ten largest. This receptor was identified in a woman aged 40 to 50 who had recovered from COVID-19. Sequenced material: peripheral blood.

The DNA of the CDR3 is TGTGCCACCAGCAGAGATCGGCGGGGAGGGGAAAAACTGTTTTTT. It encodes CATSRDRRGGEKLFF. This chain connects TRBV15 to TRBJ1-4; D gene ambiguous. The length of the CDR3 is 15 residues. The V end was cut by 0 bases, the J end by 8 bases, with 13 bases between. In germline, CDR1 is LNHNV, CDR2 YYDKDF (reference sequence). Looking up the rest from reference TRBV15 and TRBJ1-4 gives the full variable domain: DAMVIQNPRYQVTQFGKPVTLSCSQTLNHNVMYWYQQKSSQAPKLLFHYYDKDFNNEADTPDNFQSRRPNTSFCFLDIRSPGLGDTAMYLCATSRDRRGGEKLFFGSGTQLSVL.